The 9 T cell receptor beta chains below all came from one sample that was sequenced in a study of PD-L1 blockade in urothelial cancer (dated by TCRdb to 2015 to 2018). Library preparation employed the immunoSEQ multiplex PCR assay. This is the immuneACCESS table as TCRdb keeps it, with only in-frame sequences that have V and J called. A part of the clones is gone; compared with another copy, unresolved V genes explain less than half, and the rest is unexplained. A total of fewer than 100,000 clones appear in this sample, around four fifths of them only once. The ten largest make up roughly 7.3% of the sample. According to the study, the label for this sample's time point signals: pretreatment peripheral blood. This specimen consisted of PBMCs, obtained around atezolizumab (anti-PD-L1) treatment. These receptors all come from a man aged 40-49 years with urothelial cancer.

V is TRBV5-4 and J is TRBJ1-3, with D possibly being TRBD1 (5 bases). CDR1 and CDR2 from the germline V gene are SGHNT and YYREEE (reference sequence). CDR3 length: 13 residues. V lost 2 bases to trimming and J lost 6 bases, with 9 bases between them. The CDR3 region has the DNA TGTGCCAGCAGCTTAACGGGGGAAAACACCATATATTTT. It translates to CASSLTGENTIYF.

The sample holds a few counts of this clone. The rearrangement uses TRBV11-3 and TRBJ2-3; possibly TRBD2 for D (6 bases). Looked up from germline, CDR1 is SGHNT and CDR2 is YENEEA. This CDR3 comprises 15 residues. The V end was cut by 3 bases, the J end by 2 bases, with 12 bases between. The CDR3 region has the DNA TGTGCCAGCAGCTTTTCGGGGGATCCCACAGATACGCAGTATTTT. Protein sequence: CASSFSGDPTDTQYF.

The rearrangement links TRBV6-1 to TRBJ2-1; TRBD2 agrees at 10 bases. The V segment lost 2 bases and the J segment 16 bases; nucleotides outside the gene matches: 8. This CDR3 region has 13 residues. Germline V gene data show CDR1 as MNHNS and CDR2 as SASEGT. The CDR3 loop is CASSEWISGRKFF. DNA of the CDR3: TGTGCCAGCAGTGAATGGATTAGCGGGAGGAAATTCTTC.

The J gene is TRBJ2-7, the V gene TRBV27; 8 positions match TRBD2. Looked up from germline, CDR1 is MNHEY and CDR2 is SMNVEV (reference sequence). The V segment lost 9 bases and the J segment 3 bases; nucleotides outside the gene matches: 13. This CDR3 comprises 15 residues. This chain's CDR3 is CASTRSGAGGYEQYF. The CDR3 DNA sequence: TGTGCCAGTACTCGGAGCGGCGCGGGGGGCTACGAGCAGTACTTC.

This clone is a singleton in its sample. The genes are TRBV15 and TRBJ2-1, with TRBD2 matching 8 bases. In germline, CDR1 is LNHNV, CDR2 YYDKDF (reference sequence). V was pared by 0 bases and J by 4 bases, with 5 bases of the junction left unmatched. CDR3 length: 16 amino acids. Here the CDR3 reads CATSRDQAGVYNEQFF. In nucleotides, the CDR3 is TGTGCCACCAGCAGAGATCAAGCGGGAGTTTACAATGAGCAGTTCTTC.

The chain couples TRBV19 to TRBJ2-1, with 7 bases matching TRBD1. CDR1 LNHDA and CDR2 SQIVND come from the germline V gene (reference sequence). This CDR3 has 16 residues. With V trimmed by 7 bases and J by 7 bases, 16 bases remained unmatched. This CDR3 reads CASTKLGQTTGNEQFF. The CDR3 DNA reads as TGTGCCAGTACCAAACTCGGACAGACGACAGGGAATGAGCAGTTCTTC.

The chain joins TRBV19 to TRBJ2-1, with D perhaps TRBD2 (6 bases). CDR1 LNHDA and CDR2 SQIVND come from the germline V gene (reference sequence). CDR3 length: 16 residues. The V gene lost 2 bases and the J gene lost 9 bases, with 20 bases spanning the gap. CDR3 DNA sequence: TGTGCCAGTAGTATAACGCTAGCGAAACTGGCGGGTGAGCAGTTCTTC. The encoded protein is CASSITLAKLAGEQFF.

The chain carries TRBV5-1 and TRBJ2-3, with D perhaps TRBD2 (6 bases). This CDR3 has 19 amino acids. In germline, CDR1 is SGHRS, CDR2 YFSETQ. With 2 bases removed from V and 1 base from J, the gap between germline ends came to 23 bases. The DNA for the CDR3 is TGCGCCAGCAGCTTCCCTCGGGGTCGGGGGACCCAGGGCACAGATACGCAGTATTTT. It translates to CASSFPRGRGTQGTDTQYF. The full variable domain, in which reference TRBV5-1 and TRBJ2-3 provide the parts outside the CDR3, is KAGVTQTPRYLIKTRGQQVTLSCSPISGHRSVSWYQQTPGQGLQFLFEYFSETQRNKGNFPGRFSGRQFSNSRSEMNVSTLELGDSALYLCASSFPRGRGTQGTDTQYFGPGTRLTVL.

This chain links TRBV19 with TRBJ1-4; no firm D call. Trimming took off 2 bases at V and 0 bases at J, with 4 bases between the two ends. The CDR3 is made up of 14 amino acids. Per germline, CDR1 LNHDA and CDR2 SQIVND (reference sequence). As DNA, the CDR3 is TGTGCCAGTAGTATAACAGCAACTAATGAAAAACTGTTTTTT. Translating it yields CASSITATNEKLFF.